This T cell receptor (beta chain) was recorded in a study of blood T cell repertoires in COVID-19. Study context: COVID-19 samples, acute and convalescent, were from the United States, Italy and Spain.

This clone was seen just once. In the authors' methods: Nucleated cell counts were estimated from reference gene primer amplification. Some clones are missing from TCRdb's copy, which holds only in-frame ones; the method was immunoSEQ multiplex PCR. V and J calls and clone size are copied from that table; D and trimming were computed from the DNA. Of tens of thousands of clones listed, roughly 86% were seen once; the top ten hold 6% to 8%. Trimming pared 5 bases from V and 1 base from J, leaving 8 bases between. The CDR3 loop spans 13 amino acids. Germline values: CDR1 SGHNT, CDR2 YENEEA. Sequences were obtained from peripheral blood. V and J are TRBV11-3 and TRBJ1-1; unclear D gene. The clonotype originates from a human donor with active COVID-19. The donor label of this sample is uncertain. CDR3 coding DNA: TGTGCCAGCAGCCCTTTGAGGAACACTGAAGCTTTCTTT. It is translated as CASSPLRNTEAFF.